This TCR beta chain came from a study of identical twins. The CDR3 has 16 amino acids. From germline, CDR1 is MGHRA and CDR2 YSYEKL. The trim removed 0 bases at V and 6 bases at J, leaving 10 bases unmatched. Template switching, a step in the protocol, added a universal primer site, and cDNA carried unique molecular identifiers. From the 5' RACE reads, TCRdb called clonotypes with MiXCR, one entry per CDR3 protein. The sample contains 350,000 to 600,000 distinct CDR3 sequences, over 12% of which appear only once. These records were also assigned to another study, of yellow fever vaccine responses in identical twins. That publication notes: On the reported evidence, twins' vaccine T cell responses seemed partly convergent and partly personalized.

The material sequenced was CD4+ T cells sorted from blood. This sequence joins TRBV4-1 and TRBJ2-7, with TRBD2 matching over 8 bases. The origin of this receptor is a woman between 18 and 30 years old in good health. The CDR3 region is CASSQEPGLGVGEQYF. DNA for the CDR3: TGCGCCAGCAGCCAAGAGCCGGGACTAGGTGTCGGCGAGCAGTACTTC.